This T cell receptor beta chain was sequenced in a study of cytomegalovirus exposure and HLA in healthy donors. Repertoires were generated with immunoSEQ multiplex PCR, while TCRdb's copy carries only in-frame clones and drops some. The table has around 160,000 clones, about 85% seen once. Separate from the 666-subject first cohort, the roughly 120-subject validation cohort was the one that the donors belonged to. In the case of this clone: The antigen is not known.

Points from the study as a whole: Some public TCRs appeared in many individuals, while most sequences were rare. A classifier reportedly called cytomegalovirus status with high sensitivity and specificity. First-cohort TCR clusters were later found to tend to co-occur in the 120 or so validation repertoires.

Between the trimmed V and J ends, which lost 3 bases and 4 bases, there was a span of 11 bases. Germline loops: CDR1 SGDLS, CDR2 YYNGEE. The CDR3 has 14 amino acids. The rearrangement uses TRBV9 and TRBJ1-5; TRBD1 might be the D (5 bases). The sequenced sample consisted of PBMCs. This clonotype was sampled from a man younger than 40 in good health and CMV-seropositive. The DNA of the CDR3 is TGTGCCAGCAGCGCCGTAGGGGTTAATCAGCCCCAGCATTTT. It codes for CASSAVGVNQPQHF.